The clone carrying this TCR beta chain was seen a few times. The sample belongs to a study of sequential checkpoint blockade in melanoma. Study as a whole: Each arm's sequence ended with maintenance nivolumab.

Data came from immunoSEQ multiplex PCR; TCRdb stores just in-frame clones and leaves some out. The data hold about 37,000 clones, with 32% observed a single time. Treatment here: randomized to nivolumab then ipilimumab (arm A) or the reverse (arm B). DNA-damaging chemotherapy had not been given to any patient beforehand. This CDR3 spans 14 amino acids. Trimming cost V 3 bases and J 5 bases, with 10 bases left between them. CDR1 is KGHSH, CDR2 LQKENI, per germline. Source: tumor tissue (inferred from file names), taken from a patient given nivolumab and ipilimumab in sequence. The TCR originated in a human donor with melanoma. The chain has TRBV18 and TRBJ1-4; no reliable D call. Written as DNA, the CDR3 is TGTGCCAGCTCACCTGACGGAAGAAATGAAAAACTGTTTTTT. This codes for CASSPDGRNEKLFF.